Sequencing of this T cell receptor beta chain was carried out in a study of shared clonotypes between healthy human individuals. The data were produced by immunoSEQ multiplex PCR, yet TCRdb's version contains in-frame clones alone and is incomplete. The table records about 2.5 million clones, roughly 92% of them present only once. This CDR3 contains 16 residues. V shed 3 bases and J shed 4 bases, with 16 bases lying between them. In germline, CDR1 is MDHEN, CDR2 SYDVKM. The sequenced sample consisted of naive CD4+ T cells from PBMCs. Subset given: CD45RA+ positively selected. The chain has TRBV28 and TRBJ1-5; D perhaps matches TRBD1 (5 bases). The TCR originated in a man in his late teens or twenties in good health. Some clones in this sample may be carry-over from other donors' samples. The CDR3 sequence is CASSFAQGLGNQPQHF. CDR3 DNA: TGTGCCAGCAGTTTCGCGCAGGGCCTGGGGAATCAGCCCCAGCATTTT.